The 29 T cell receptor beta chains presented below share a single source sample, sequenced in a study of regulatory T cells in long-lasting Graves disease. Arm-PCR of CDR3 regions and iRepertoire HTBI primers were used to build TCR beta libraries. TCRdb used MiXCR to reprocess the multiplex PCR reads, holding one entry per CDR3 protein. The sample consists of approximately 400,000 distinct CDR3 sequences, 15% of them appearing once. Time point here: newly diagnosed GD, antithyroid drugs for less than 3 months. Construction of the TCR library relied on RNA isolated from PBMCs. This sample comprised peripheral blood mononuclear cells (PBMCs), obtained at new diagnosis, from a patient treated with antithyroid drugs. The receptors were sampled from a female donor with Graves disease.

The chain has TRBV7-3 and TRBJ1-2, with D perhaps TRBD1 (6 bases). The ends were cut back, 5 bases at V and 5 bases at J, with 15 bases in the middle. This CDR3 is 14 amino acids long. Germline-derived CDR1 and CDR2 are SGHTA and FQGTGA. In DNA form, the CDR3 reads TGTGCCAGCAGCCCCCGAGAGGGGGGTTATGGCTACACCTTC. Its translation is CASSPREGGYGYTF.

The rearrangement links TRBV6-1 to TRBJ2-3, with 7 bases lining up with TRBD2. This CDR3 is 14 amino acids long. The junction had 6 bases not matched to a gene; V was cut back by 3 bases and J by 6 bases. Germline V CDR1 and CDR2: MNHNS, SASEGT. The CDR3 DNA is TGTGCCAGCAGTGAGCAGACTAGCCGGGATACGCAGTATTTT. Translating gives CASSEQTSRDTQYF.

This clonotype has ten or more counts. V is TRBV27 and J is TRBJ1-2; 7 positions match TRBD1. CDR3 length: 15 residues. Germline assignment: CDR1 MNHEY and CDR2 SMNVEV (reference sequence). V shed 6 bases, J shed 6 bases, and the junction held 13 bases outside the gene matches. The CDR3 region has the DNA TGTGCCAGCAGCTCAACCCCCCCGGACAGGCATGGCTACACCTTC. Its translation: CASSSTPPDRHGYTF.

The V gene is TRBV2, the J gene TRBJ2-2, with D unclear. The V gene lost 6 bases and the J gene lost 7 bases, with 9 bases spanning the gap. CDR3 length equals 12 residues. CDR1 is SNHLY, CDR2 FYNNEI, per germline. CDR3 bases: TGTGCCAGCAGCTTAGAGGTCGGGGAGCTGTTTTTT. Its protein product is CASSLEVGELFF.

This clonotype turned up a few times. CDR3 nucleotide sequence: TGCGCCAGCAGCCAAGGTACGGGGGTAAGCGAGCAGTACTTC. Translation: CASSQGTGVSEQYF. This chain joins TRBV4-3 and TRBJ2-7; TRBD2 might be the D (6 bases). The germline V and J ends were trimmed by 1 base and 6 bases, with 13 bases remaining between them. Per the germline V gene, CDR1 is LGHNA and CDR2 is YSLEER. The CDR3 contains 14 residues.

About this clonotype itself: Germline is not matched at one junction end, which may reflect a read error. The rearrangement joins TRBV10-3 to TRBJ1-2; D perhaps matches TRBD1 (6 bases). CDR3 length: 14 amino acids. Germline CDR1 reads ENHRY; CDR2 reads SYGVKD. The CDR3 loop reads CTISEAGATYGYTF. As DNA, the CDR3 is TGTACCATCAGTGAGGCAGGGGCTACCTATGGCTACACCTTC.

As for this clonotype: The junction departs from the called germline gene at one end, perhaps through a read error. For the CDR3, the DNA is TGTGCCAGCAGTTTCGACAGGGACACTGAAGCTTTATTT. Translation gives CASSFDRDTEALF. This sequence joins TRBV12-3 or TRBV12-4 and TRBJ1-1; 7 nucleotides line up with TRBD1. The CDR3 is 13 amino acids.

With regard to this clonotype: This may be a read error: a much more frequent sequence differs by one nucleotide. V gene TRBV7-3 combines with J gene TRBJ1-1; D remains ambiguous. The length of the CDR3 is 14 residues. The germline V gene has CDR1 SGHTA and CDR2 FQGTGA. Trimming stripped 8 bases from V and 1 base from J, with 14 bases between. CDR3 sequence (DNA): TGTGCCAGCCGCCCGAGGGTGGGGAACACTGAAGCTTTCTTT. Translating it yields CASRPRVGNTEAFF.

The table lists this clonotype with many counts. The chain joins TRBV28 to TRBJ1-3, with D unresolved. The V gene's germline CDR1 is MDHEN and CDR2 SYDVKM. The CDR3 sequence is 15 residues long. Trimming shortened V by 6 bases and J by 2 bases, and 14 bases separated the two germline ends. Written as DNA, the CDR3 is TGTGCCAGCAGCACTTCACAGCTTACTGGAAACACCATATATTTT. As protein: CASSTSQLTGNTIYF.

The chain uses TRBV10-3 and TRBJ2-7; D ambiguous. Germline lookup yields CDR1 ENHRY and CDR2 SYGVKD. This CDR3 is 14 amino acids long. Trimming shortened V by 7 bases and J by 0 bases, and 13 bases separated the two germline ends. CDR3 nucleotide sequence: TGTGCCATCAACAGTGACCTTAGCTCCTACGAGCAGTACTTC. It specifies CAINSDLSSYEQYF.

This clonotype was seen ten or more times. The DNA for the CDR3 is TGTGCCAGCAGCAGACTAGCGGGGGTGAAAGAGGCGCAGTATTTT. This translates into CASSRLAGVKEAQYF. The chain couples TRBV12-3 or TRBV12-4 to TRBJ2-3, with 12 bases lining up with TRBD2. The CDR3 contains 15 residues. V lost 6 bases and J lost 10; bases outside the gene matches: 11.

Ten or more counts support this clonotype. The chain joins TRBV24-1 to TRBJ2-5; D is tentatively TRBD1 or TRBD2 (5 bases each). Per germline, CDR1 KGHDR and CDR2 SFDVKD. Trimming left V 5 bases short and J 7 bases short, with 22 bases between. The CDR3 runs to 16 residues. The CDR3 DNA reads as TGTGCCACCAGTGCCCATGCCGGTGACATTGGGGGGACCCAGTACTTC. It is translated as CATSAHAGDIGGTQYF.

The chain carries TRBV30 and TRBJ2-5; TRBD2 matches 8 bases. Germline CDR1 reads GTSNPN; CDR2 reads SVGIG (reference sequence). CDR3 size: 11 residues. Trimming at V came to 8 bases and at J to 4 bases, leaving 3 bases not matched to a gene. The CDR3 sequence is CALGRGETQYF. DNA for the CDR3: TGTGCCCTCGGGAGGGGAGAGACCCAGTACTTC.

The J gene is TRBJ1-2, the V gene TRBV4-2; perhaps TRBD1 as D (5 bases). Trimming cost V 0 bases and J 4 bases, with 21 bases left between them. CDR3 length: 18 amino acids. CDR1 is LGHNA, CDR2 YNFKEQ, per germline. CDR3 residues: CASSQDIFATATSYGYTF. CDR3 coding DNA: TGTGCCAGCAGCCAAGATATTTTTGCGACAGCAACTAGCTATGGCTACACCTTC.

In this sample, this clonotype turned up a few times. CDR3 nucleotides: TGTGCCAGCAGCCGCTTCGGGTTCGGTCAGCCCCAGCATTTT. It yields the protein CASSRFGFGQPQHF. The chain combines TRBV5-5 with TRBJ1-5; D not certain. CDR1 is SGHKS, CDR2 YYEKEE, per germline (reference sequence). Trimming took off 4 bases at V and 6 bases at J, with 14 bases between the two ends. There are 14 residues in the CDR3.

V and J are TRBV6-1 and TRBJ1-2; D perhaps matches TRBD1 (5 bases). This CDR3 is 16 amino acids long. V dropped 4 bases and J dropped 7 bases, with 22 bases sitting between them. Germline assignment: CDR1 MNHNS and CDR2 SASEGT. The CDR3 nucleotides read TGTGCCAGCAGTGCTACGAATTCCGGGGCCTACCCTGGCTACACCTTC. As protein: CASSATNSGAYPGYTF.

The genes are TRBV6-2 or TRBV6-3 and TRBJ1-2; D remains ambiguous. This CDR3 spans 13 amino acids. Germline V gene lookup returns CDR1 MNHEY and CDR2 SVGEGT. Trimming took 5 bases from V and 3 from J, leaving 10 bases between them. The CDR3 nucleotides read TGTGCCAGCAGTGTGCCAACGGACTATGGCTACACCTTC. It is translated as CASSVPTDYGYTF.

There are many counts of this clonotype. The V gene is TRBV5-4, the J gene TRBJ2-7; D is uncertain. The CDR3 is 15 residues long. Trimming removed 0 bases at V and 2 bases at J, with 12 bases between. Looked up from germline, CDR1 is SGHNT and CDR2 is YYREEE (reference sequence). CDR3 in amino acids: CASSLGSQNPYEQYF. CDR3 in DNA: TGTGCCAGCAGCTTGGGTTCACAGAATCCCTACGAGCAGTACTTC.

This clonotype has a count of ten or more. This chain joins TRBV20-1 and TRBJ2-3; 11 nucleotides align to TRBD1. V shed 6 bases, J shed 3 bases, and the junction held 8 bases outside the gene matches. Per germline, CDR1 DFQATT and CDR2 SNEGSKA (reference sequence). The CDR3 loop spans 15 amino acids. The CDR3 DNA reads TGCAGTGCCCCCGGGGACAGGGGGGCAACAGATACGCAGTATTTT. Its protein product is CSAPGDRGATDTQYF.

This clonotype was observed a handful of times. The V and J genes are TRBV12-3 or TRBV12-4 and TRBJ2-1, with no clear D. The germline V and J ends were trimmed by 7 bases and 1 base, with 17 bases remaining between them. This CDR3 has 16 residues. The CDR3 sequence: CASNRKGPLSYNEQFF. The CDR3, as DNA: TGTGCCAGCAACCGCAAGGGCCCACTTTCCTACAATGAGCAGTTCTTC.

This clonotype was counted many times. This chain connects TRBV7-8 to TRBJ2-7; D might be TRBD1 or TRBD2, each matching 7 bases. The length of the CDR3 is 16 residues. V was trimmed by 4 bases and J by 7 bases, leaving 23 bases between them. Germline V gene lookup returns CDR1 SGHVS and CDR2 FQNEAQ. The CDR3 protein is CASSSGRGQGSWEQYF. The DNA of the CDR3 is TGTGCCAGCAGCTCAGGGAGGGGGCAGGGGTCTTGGGAGCAGTACTTC.

Turning to this clonotype: Mismatch with germline at one junction end may stem from a read error. The V and J genes are TRBV7-2 and TRBJ1-2; perhaps TRBD1 as D (5 bases). The CDR3 contains 13 residues. CDR1 and CDR2 from the germline V gene are SGHTA and FQGNSA. The CDR3 region is CAGSFYTGGGYTF. CDR3 sequence (DNA): TGTGCCGGCAGCTTTTATACAGGAGGCGGCTACACCTTC.

Ten or more counts support this clonotype. The V gene is TRBV11-2, the J gene TRBJ1-1; a possible D gene is TRBD1 (5 bases). Deletions cut 5 bases from V and 10 bases from J, with 11 bases between. Germline V gives CDR1 SGHAT, CDR2 FQNNGV. The length of the CDR3 is 11 residues. CDR3 residues: CASSTRQTAFF. The DNA for the CDR3 is TGTGCCAGCAGCACTAGACAGACAGCTTTCTTT.

The rearrangement uses TRBV20-1 and TRBJ2-1; 12 bases match TRBD1. CDR1 is DFQATT, CDR2 SNEGSKA, per germline (reference sequence). The CDR3 loop spans 18 amino acids. V was clipped by 0 bases and J by 5 bases; unmatched bases: 11. The CDR3 DNA reads TGCAGTGCTAGAGATCAGGGGACAGGGGGCGGGAGGAACAATGAGCAGTTCTTC. As protein: CSARDQGTGGGRNNEQFF.

This clonotype has ten or more counts. Sequence at one end of the junction differs from germline and may be a read error. The rearrangement uses TRBV11-2 and TRBJ1-1; D unclear. This CDR3 comprises 14 residues. CDR1 and CDR2 from the germline V gene are SGHAT and FQNNGV. The CDR3 loop reads CASSLVIRVQFLAW. CDR3 sequence (DNA): TGTGCCAGCAGCTTAGTTATCCGCGTCCAATTCCTTGCTTGG.

This clonotype has a count of ten or more. This chain uses TRBV5-1 with TRBJ2-1; the D gene is possibly TRBD1 (5 bases). This CDR3 has 15 amino acids. Trimming took off 4 bases at V and 4 bases at J, with 15 bases between the two ends. Germline assignment: CDR1 SGHRS and CDR2 YFSETQ. CDR3 coding DNA: TGCGCCAGCAGCCGGCTTGACAGAGATTACAATGAGCAGTTCTTC. It encodes CASSRLDRDYNEQFF.

This clonotype was seen many times. A read error is the likely source, as a far larger clone sits one nucleotide away. J is TRBJ2-7 and V is TRBV6-4; 7 positions match TRBD2. V gave up 10 bases and J gave up 2 bases; unmatched junction bases: 8. Germline assignment: CDR1 MRHNA and CDR2 SNTAGT. The CDR3 is 13 residues long. As DNA, the CDR3 is TGTGCCATAGGGAGGGGTGCCCCCTACGAGCAGTACTTC. Its protein is CAIGRGAPYEQYF.

V is TRBV28 and J is TRBJ2-5; possibly TRBD1 for D (6 bases). The CDR3 is 16 residues long. CDR1 and CDR2 from the germline V gene are MDHEN and SYDVKM. The V end lost 5 bases, the J end lost 1 base, and 17 bases lay between the germline ends. The CDR3 region is CASSTPSRGSQETQYF. The CDR3 DNA follows: TGTGCCAGCAGTACACCTTCGAGGGGGAGCCAAGAGACCCAGTACTTC.

This clonotype was counted many times. This sequence joins TRBV9 and TRBJ2-7; D gene uncertain. This CDR3 spans 16 amino acids. The ends were cut back, 0 bases at V and 5 bases at J, with 18 bases in the middle. CDR1 is SGDLS, CDR2 YYNGEE, per germline. CDR3 in DNA: TGTGCCAGCAGCGTAGCTGTGTCCCCCCCGGGCGACGAGCAGTACTTC. This gives the protein CASSVAVSPPGDEQYF.